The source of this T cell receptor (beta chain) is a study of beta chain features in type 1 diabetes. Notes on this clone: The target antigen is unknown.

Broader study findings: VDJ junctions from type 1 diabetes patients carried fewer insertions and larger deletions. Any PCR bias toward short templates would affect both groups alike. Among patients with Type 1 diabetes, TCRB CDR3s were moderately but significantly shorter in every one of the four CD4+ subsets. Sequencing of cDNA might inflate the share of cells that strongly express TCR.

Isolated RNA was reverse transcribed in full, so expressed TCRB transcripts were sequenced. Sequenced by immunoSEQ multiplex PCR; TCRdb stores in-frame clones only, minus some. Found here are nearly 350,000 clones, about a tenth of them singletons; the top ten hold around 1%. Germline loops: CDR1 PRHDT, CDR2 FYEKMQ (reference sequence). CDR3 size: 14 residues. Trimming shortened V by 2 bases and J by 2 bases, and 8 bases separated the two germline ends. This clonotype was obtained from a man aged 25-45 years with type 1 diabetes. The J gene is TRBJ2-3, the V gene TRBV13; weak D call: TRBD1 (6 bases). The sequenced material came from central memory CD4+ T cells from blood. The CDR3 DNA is TGTGCCAGCAGCTTAAGGGGGATCACAGATACGCAGTATTTT. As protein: CASSLRGITDTQYF.